These T cell receptor beta chains were read from a single sample in a study of chemoradiotherapy in HPV16-positive cancers. Sequenced by immunoSEQ multiplex PCR; TCRdb stores in-frame clones only, minus some. Of roughly 28,000 clones in the sample, roughly 80% were seen once. The sample in question was blood, obtained from a patient who underwent chemoradiotherapy. The receptors were gathered from a human donor with HPV-associated anogenital cancer. The CDR3 runs from the conserved cysteine through the conserved F or W. The order of the fields is D gene, clone size, V gene, J gene, CDR3 DNA, CDR3 protein. D genes are given only for firm matches. Expanded clones are given a class, and other clones once, few, many or no size at all.

>TRBD1|NA|TRBV19|TRBJ1-6
TGTGCCAGTAGTTCCAGGACAGGGAATAATTCACCCCTCCACTTT
CASSSRTGNNSPLHF
>TRBD2|NA|TRBV29-1|TRBJ2-7
TGCAGCGCCTCCCGGACTAGCGGGGGGCTGGGAGGATACGAGCAGTACTTC
CSASRTSGGLGGYEQYF
>NA|NA|TRBV11-2|TRBJ2-7
TGTGCCAGCAGCTTAGGTGCGGGGACCAAATACGAGCAGTACTTC
CASSLGAGTKYEQYF
>NA|NA|TRBV15|TRBJ2-3
TGTGCCACCAGCAGACCCCAGGGGTACACAGATACGCAGTATTTT
CATSRPQGYTDTQYF
>NA|NA|TRBV10-3|TRBJ1-2
TGTGCCATCGGCTACGAAGCTAACTATGGCTACACCTTC
CAIGYEANYGYTF
>NA|NA|TRBV5-1|TRBJ2-4
TGCGCCAGCAGCATAGGGGACAATTTAGCCAAAAACATTCAGTACTTC
CASSIGDNLAKNIQYF
>NA|NA|TRBV5-1|TRBJ2-5
TGCGCCAGCAGCTTGGGGCCCCTACAGGGATGGGAGACCCAGTACTTC
CASSLGPLQGWETQYF
>NA|NA|TRBV7-2|TRBJ1-5
TGTGCCAGCAGCTGGGGGGTGGGCAATCAGCCCCAGCATTTT
CASSWGVGNQPQHF
>TRBD1|NA|TRBV19|TRBJ1-3
TGTGCCAGTAGCGCAGGGGGAACTGGAAACACCATATATTTT
CASSAGGTGNTIYF
>TRBD1|once|TRBV5-8|TRBJ2-3
TGTGCCAGCAGCCAGGGACAGGGCGCTAGCACAGATACGCAGTATTTT
CASSQGQGASTDTQYF
>NA|NA|TRBV6-1|TRBJ1-4
TGTGCCAGCAGTGAAAGTTCAGGGAATGAAAAACTGTTTTTT
CASSESSGNEKLFF
>NA|NA|TRBV4-1|TRBJ2-7
TGCGCCAGCAGCCAAGGGGGGGAATACGAGCAGTACTTC
CASSQGGEYEQYF
>NA|NA|TRBV6-5|TRBJ2-7
TGTGCCAGCAGTTACAGTCAGGCTGGCGAGCAGTACTTC
CASSYSQAGEQYF
>TRBD1|few|TRBV5-1|TRBJ1-1
TGCGCCAGCAGCTTACTGTACAGTGACAGGGGTTCTGAAGCTTTCTTT
CASSLLYSDRGSEAFF
>NA|NA|TRBV6-4|TRBJ2-1
TGTGCCAGCAGTGACTCGCATGGGGTCAATGAGCAGTTCTTC
CASSDSHGVNEQFF
>NA|NA|TRBV5-6|TRBJ2-4
TGTGCCAGCAGCTTGGCCTTCCAGTCGGGGGCCAAAAACATTCAGTACTTC
CASSLAFQSGAKNIQYF
>NA|NA|TRBV21-1|TRBJ2-7
TGTGCCAGCAGCAAAGAGACAGTAAGCTCCTACGAGCAGTACTTC
CASSKETVSSYEQYF
>NA|NA|TRBV30|TRBJ1-2
TGTGCCTGGTTGGGAACTGGAGGCTACACCTTC
CAWLGTGGYTF
>TRBD2|NA|TRBV6-4|TRBJ2-3
TGTGCCAGCAGCGAGACCAGCGGGGGGAAGGCAGATACGCAGTATTTT
CASSETSGGKADTQYF
>TRBD1|NA|TRBV25-1|TRBJ1-4
TGTGCCAGCAGTGTCACAGGGGTAACTAATGAAAAACTGTTTTTT
CASSVTGVTNEKLFF
>TRBD1|NA|TRBV18|TRBJ1-3
TGTGCCAGCTCACTAGGGACAGGATCTGGAAACACCATATATTTT
CASSLGTGSGNTIYF
>NA|NA|TRBV19|TRBJ2-2
TGTGCCAGTAGTAAAAGCGGCCCGAACACCGGGGAGCTGTTTTTT
CASSKSGPNTGELFF
>NA|NA|TRBV9|TRBJ2-3
TGTGCCAGCAGCGTTTCGGGACGGACAGATACGCAGTATTTT
CASSVSGRTDTQYF
>NA|NA|TRBV11-2|TRBJ2-3
TGTGCCAGCAGCTTAGACGGACAGAGCACAGATACGCAGTATTTT
CASSLDGQSTDTQYF
>NA|NA|TRBV5-4|TRBJ2-3
TGTGCCAGCAGCTTGGGGAAGGCGGACACAGATACGCAGTATTTT
CASSLGKADTDTQYF
>NA|NA|TRBV6-5|TRBJ2-1
TGTGCCAGCGGGGGCGGTGAGGTAACCTACAATGAGCAGTTCTTC
CASGGGEVTYNEQFF
>NA|NA|TRBV7-2|TRBJ2-2
TGTGCCAGCAGCTTAGGTGGGGGGTTGACCGGGGAGCTGTTTTTT
CASSLGGGLTGELFF
>TRBD2|NA|TRBV19|TRBJ2-3
TGTGCCAGTAAGACGCGGGGGGCCACAGATACGCAGTATTTT
CASKTRGATDTQYF
>TRBD1|NA|TRBV5-1|TRBJ2-1
TGCGCCAGCAGCCCGTTTGACAGGGTCGATGAGCAGTTCTTC
CASSPFDRVDEQFF
>NA|NA|TRBV10-3|TRBJ2-2
TGTGCCATCAGTACTATCCTTGGTGGGGAGCTGTTTTTT
CAISTILGGELFF
>NA|NA|TRBV2|TRBJ1-4
TGTGCCAGCATATATCAAATGGGGGAGGAAAAACTGTTTTTT
CASIYQMGEEKLFF
>NA|NA|TRBV11-2|TRBJ1-6
TGTGCCAGCAGCTTAGAGAGAATAGAGAATTCACCCCTCCACTTT
CASSLERIENSPLHF
>NA|NA|TRBV4-1|TRBJ1-3
TGCGCCAGCAGCCAATCTGGTTCGCCAGAGCCAGTCTCTGGAAACACCATATATTTT
CASSQSGSPEPVSGNTIYF
>NA|NA|TRBV6-4|TRBJ1-1
TGTGCCAGCAGTGACTGGAGTAAAGGCACCGAAGCTTTCTTT
CASSDWSKGTEAFF
>NA|NA|TRBV14|TRBJ2-7
TGTGCCAGCAGCCTCCAGGGATACGAGCAGTACTTC
CASSLQGYEQYF
>TRBD2|NA|TRBV19|TRBJ2-5
TGTGCCAGTAGTCGGACTAGCGGGGGGGCTGAGACCCAGTACTTC
CASSRTSGGAETQYF
>NA|NA|TRBV7-2|TRBJ2-1
TGTGCCAGCAGCGGAAGGGGAATACGCAATGAGCAGTTCTTC
CASSGRGIRNEQFF
>NA|few|TRBV5-1|TRBJ2-2
TGCGCCAGCAAGGCGGAGGGGGATCCTAGGGAGCTGTTTTTT
CASKAEGDPRELFF
>NA|once|TRBV11-3|TRBJ2-6
TGTGCCAGCAGCCCCGGGACGGGAAGCTCTGGGGCCAACGTCCTGACTTTC
CASSPGTGSSGANVLTF
>NA|NA|TRBV7-6|TRBJ1-4
TGTGCCAGCAGCTTCGCCCCAGGGGAGGAAAAACTGTTTTTT
CASSFAPGEEKLFF
>NA|NA|TRBV5-8|TRBJ1-1
TGTGCCAGCAGCCCGGGGGGTCCCTACACTGAAGCTTTCTTT
CASSPGGPYTEAFF
>TRBD1|NA|TRBV25-1|TRBJ2-5
TGTGCCATCGGAGACAGGGGAATTTTCGAGACCCAGTACTTC
CAIGDRGIFETQYF
>NA|NA|TRBV7-3|TRBJ1-1
TGTGCCAGCAGCTTAATTGGGGGCAACACTGAAGCTTTCTTT
CASSLIGGNTEAFF